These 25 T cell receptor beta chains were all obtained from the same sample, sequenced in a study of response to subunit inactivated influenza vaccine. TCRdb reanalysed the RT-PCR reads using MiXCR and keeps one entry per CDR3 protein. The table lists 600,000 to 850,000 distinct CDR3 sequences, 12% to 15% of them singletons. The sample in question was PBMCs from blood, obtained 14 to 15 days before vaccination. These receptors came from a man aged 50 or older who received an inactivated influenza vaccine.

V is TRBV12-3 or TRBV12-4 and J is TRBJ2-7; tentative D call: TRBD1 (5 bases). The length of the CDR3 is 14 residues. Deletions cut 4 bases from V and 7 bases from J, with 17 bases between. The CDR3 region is CASSSPPGQGEQYF. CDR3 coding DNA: TGTGCCAGCAGTTCTCCCCCGGGTCAGGGAGAGCAGTACTTC.

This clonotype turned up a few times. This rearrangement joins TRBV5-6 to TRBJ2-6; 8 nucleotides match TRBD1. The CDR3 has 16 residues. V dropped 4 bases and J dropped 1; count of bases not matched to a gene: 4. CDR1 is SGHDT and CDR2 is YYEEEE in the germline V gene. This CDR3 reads CASSLTGGSGANVLTF. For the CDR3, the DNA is TGTGCCAGCAGCCTAACAGGGGGGTCTGGGGCCAACGTCCTGACTTTC.

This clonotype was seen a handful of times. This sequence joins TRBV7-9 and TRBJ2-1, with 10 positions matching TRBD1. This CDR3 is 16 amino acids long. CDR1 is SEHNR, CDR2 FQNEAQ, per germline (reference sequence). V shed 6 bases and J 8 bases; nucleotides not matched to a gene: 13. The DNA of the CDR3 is TGTGCCAGCAGATATACCGGGACAGGGGAGAAGGATGAGCAGTTCTTC. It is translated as CASRYTGTGEKDEQFF.

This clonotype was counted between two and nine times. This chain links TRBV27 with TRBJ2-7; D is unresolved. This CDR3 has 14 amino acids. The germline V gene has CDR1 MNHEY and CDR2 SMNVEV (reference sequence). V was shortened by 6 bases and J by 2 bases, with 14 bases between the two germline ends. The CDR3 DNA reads TGTGCCAGCAGACCAGAAGGACGAACCTACGAGCAGTACTTC. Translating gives CASRPEGRTYEQYF.

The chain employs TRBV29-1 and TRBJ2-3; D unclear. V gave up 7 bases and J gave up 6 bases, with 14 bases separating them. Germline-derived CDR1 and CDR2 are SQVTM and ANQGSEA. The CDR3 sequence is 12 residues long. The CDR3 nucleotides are TGCAGCGCACGGGCCCTGCGGGATACGCAGTATTTT. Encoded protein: CSARALRDTQYF.

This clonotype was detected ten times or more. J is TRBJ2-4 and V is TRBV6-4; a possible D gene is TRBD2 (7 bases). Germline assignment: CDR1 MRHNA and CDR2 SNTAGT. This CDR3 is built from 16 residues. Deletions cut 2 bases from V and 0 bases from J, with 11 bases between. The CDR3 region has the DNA TGTGCCAGCAGTGACGGTGCGGGGGCAGCCAAAAACATTCAGTACTTC. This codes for CASSDGAGAAKNIQYF.

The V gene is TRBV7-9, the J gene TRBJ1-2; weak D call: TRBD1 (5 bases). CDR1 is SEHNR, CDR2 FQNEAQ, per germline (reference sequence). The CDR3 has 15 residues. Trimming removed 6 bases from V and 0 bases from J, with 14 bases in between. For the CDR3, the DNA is TGTGCCAGCAGTTTTACAGGAGTTTCTAACTATGGCTACACCTTC. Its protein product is CASSFTGVSNYGYTF.

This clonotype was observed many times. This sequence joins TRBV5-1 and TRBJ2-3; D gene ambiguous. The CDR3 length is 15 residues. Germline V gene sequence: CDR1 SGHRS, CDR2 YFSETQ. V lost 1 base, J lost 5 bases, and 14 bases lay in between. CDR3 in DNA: TGCGCCAGCAGCTTGTTGGGGAACCTGGTAGATACGCAGTATTTT. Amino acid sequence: CASSLLGNLVDTQYF. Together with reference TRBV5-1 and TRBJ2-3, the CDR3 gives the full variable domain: KAGVTQTPRYLIKTRGQQVTLSCSPISGHRSVSWYQQTPGQGLQFLFEYFSETQRNKGNFPGRFSGRQFSNSRSEMNVSTLELGDSALYLCASSLLGNLVDTQYFGPGTRLTVL.

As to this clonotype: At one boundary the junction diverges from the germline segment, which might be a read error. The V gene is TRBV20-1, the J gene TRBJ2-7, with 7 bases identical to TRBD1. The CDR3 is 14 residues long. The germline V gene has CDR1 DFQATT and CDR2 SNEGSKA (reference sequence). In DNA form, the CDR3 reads TGCAGTGCTAGACTCGCGGACAGGTCCTTCGAGCAGTACTTC. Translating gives CSARLADRSFEQYF.

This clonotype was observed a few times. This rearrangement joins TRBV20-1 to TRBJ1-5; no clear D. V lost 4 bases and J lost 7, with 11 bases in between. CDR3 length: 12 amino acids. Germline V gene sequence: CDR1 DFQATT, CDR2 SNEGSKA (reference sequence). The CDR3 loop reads CSATWERQPQHF. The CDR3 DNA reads TGCAGTGCTACCTGGGAGAGGCAGCCCCAGCATTTT.

The CDR3 sequence is CASSPLAGPYEQYF. In DNA, the CDR3 is TGTGCCAGCAGCCCACTGGCGGGGCCCTACGAGCAGTACTTC. The chain couples TRBV7-2 to TRBJ2-7; D is possibly TRBD2 (6 bases). The CDR3 is 14 amino acids. V was cut by 5 bases and J by 2 bases, with 13 bases left in between. Germline V gene data show CDR1 as SGHTA and CDR2 as FQGNSA.

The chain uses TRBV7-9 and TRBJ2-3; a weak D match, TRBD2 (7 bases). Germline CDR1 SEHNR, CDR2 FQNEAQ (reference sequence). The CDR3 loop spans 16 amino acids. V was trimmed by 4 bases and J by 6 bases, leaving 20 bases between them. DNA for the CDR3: TGTGCCAGCAGCTCCCATGTGGGGGGGCCAGGGGATACGCAGTATTTT. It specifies CASSSHVGGPGDTQYF. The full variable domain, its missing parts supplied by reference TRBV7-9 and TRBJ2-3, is DTGVSQNPRHKITKRGQNVTFRCDPISEHNRLYWYRQTLGQGPEFLTYFQNEAQLEKSRLLSDRFSAERPKGSFSTLEIQRTEQGDSAMYLCASSSHVGGPGDTQYFGPGTRLTVL.

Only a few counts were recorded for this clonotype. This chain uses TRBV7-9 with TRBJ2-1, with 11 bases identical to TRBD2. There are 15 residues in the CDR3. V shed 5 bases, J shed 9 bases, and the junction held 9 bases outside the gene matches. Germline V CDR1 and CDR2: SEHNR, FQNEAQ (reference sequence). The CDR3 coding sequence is TGTGCCAGCAGCGATAGCGGGGGGGCCGTAGTTGAGCAGTTCTTC. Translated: CASSDSGGAVVEQFF.

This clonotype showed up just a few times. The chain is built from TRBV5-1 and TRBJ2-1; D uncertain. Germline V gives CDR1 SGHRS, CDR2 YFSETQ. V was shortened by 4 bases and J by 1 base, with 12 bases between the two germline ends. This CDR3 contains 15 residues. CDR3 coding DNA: TGCGCCAGCAGCCCCGATGTTAGGTCCTACAATGAGCAGTTCTTC. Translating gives CASSPDVRSYNEQFF.

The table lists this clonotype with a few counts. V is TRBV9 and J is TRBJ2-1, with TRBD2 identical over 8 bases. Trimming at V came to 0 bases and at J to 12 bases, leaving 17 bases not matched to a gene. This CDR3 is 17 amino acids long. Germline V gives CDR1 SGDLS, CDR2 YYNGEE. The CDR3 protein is CASSVAPGGPGPVVQFF. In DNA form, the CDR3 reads TGTGCCAGCAGCGTAGCACCGGGAGGGCCGGGCCCGGTTGTGCAGTTCTTC.

The CDR3 nucleotides are TGTGCCAGCAGCCTGACAGTGTACCAAGAGACCCAGTACTTC. As protein: CASSLTVYQETQYF. The genes are TRBV7-2 and TRBJ2-5, with a weak D call TRBD1 (5 bases). V was shortened by 5 bases and J by 0 bases, with 10 bases between the two germline ends. This CDR3 contains 14 residues. The germline CDR1 and CDR2 sequences are SGHTA and FQGNSA.

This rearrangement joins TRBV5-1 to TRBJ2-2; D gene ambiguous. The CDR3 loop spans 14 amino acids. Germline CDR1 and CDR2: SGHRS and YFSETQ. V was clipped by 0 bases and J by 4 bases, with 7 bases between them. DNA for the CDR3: TGCGCCAGCAGCTTGGCGGAGCGCACCGGGGAGCTGTTTTTT. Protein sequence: CASSLAERTGELFF.

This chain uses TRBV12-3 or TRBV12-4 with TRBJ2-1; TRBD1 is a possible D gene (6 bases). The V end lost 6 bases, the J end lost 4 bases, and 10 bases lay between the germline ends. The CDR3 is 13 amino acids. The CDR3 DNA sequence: TGTGCCAGCAGGGGAACAGGGTACAATGAGCAGTTCTTC. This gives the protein CASRGTGYNEQFF.

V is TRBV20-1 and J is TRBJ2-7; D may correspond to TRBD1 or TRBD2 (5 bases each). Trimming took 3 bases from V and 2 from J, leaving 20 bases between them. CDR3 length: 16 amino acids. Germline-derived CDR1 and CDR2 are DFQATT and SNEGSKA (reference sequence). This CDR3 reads CSASPIVGQGPYEQYF. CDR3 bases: TGCAGTGCTAGTCCGATCGTTGGGCAGGGACCCTACGAGCAGTACTTC.

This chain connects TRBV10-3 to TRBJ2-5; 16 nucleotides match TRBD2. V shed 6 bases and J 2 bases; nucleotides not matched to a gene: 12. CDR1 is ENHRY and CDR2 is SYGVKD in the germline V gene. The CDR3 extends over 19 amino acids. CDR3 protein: CAIRPGLAGGIGFQETQYF. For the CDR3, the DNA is TGTGCCATCAGGCCGGGACTAGCGGGAGGGATTGGTTTTCAAGAGACCCAGTACTTC.

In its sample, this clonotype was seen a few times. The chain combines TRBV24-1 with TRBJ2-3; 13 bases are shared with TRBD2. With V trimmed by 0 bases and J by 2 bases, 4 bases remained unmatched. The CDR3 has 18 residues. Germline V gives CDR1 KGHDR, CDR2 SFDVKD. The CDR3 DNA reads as TGTGCCACCAGTGATTTGGCGGGACTAGCGGGACTCACAGATACGCAGTATTTT. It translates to CATSDLAGLAGLTDTQYF.

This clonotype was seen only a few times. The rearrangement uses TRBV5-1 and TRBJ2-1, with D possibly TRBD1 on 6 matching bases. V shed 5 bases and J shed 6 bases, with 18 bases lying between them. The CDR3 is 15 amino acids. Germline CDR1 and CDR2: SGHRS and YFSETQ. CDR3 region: CASSPDRPFFNEQFF. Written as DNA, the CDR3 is TGCGCCAGCAGTCCAGACAGGCCGTTTTTCAATGAGCAGTTCTTC.

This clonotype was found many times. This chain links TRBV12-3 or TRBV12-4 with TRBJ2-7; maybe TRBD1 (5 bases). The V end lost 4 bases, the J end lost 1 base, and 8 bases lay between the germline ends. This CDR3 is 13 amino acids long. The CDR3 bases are TGTGCCAGCAGTTGGGGCCGATCCTACGAGCAGTACTTC. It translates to CASSWGRSYEQYF.

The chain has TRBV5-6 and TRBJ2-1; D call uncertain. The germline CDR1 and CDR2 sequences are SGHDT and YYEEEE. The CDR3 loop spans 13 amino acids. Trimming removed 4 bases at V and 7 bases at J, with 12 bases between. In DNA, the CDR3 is TGTGCCAGCAGCCCCCATCGAAGAAATGAGCAGTTCTTC. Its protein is CASSPHRRNEQFF.

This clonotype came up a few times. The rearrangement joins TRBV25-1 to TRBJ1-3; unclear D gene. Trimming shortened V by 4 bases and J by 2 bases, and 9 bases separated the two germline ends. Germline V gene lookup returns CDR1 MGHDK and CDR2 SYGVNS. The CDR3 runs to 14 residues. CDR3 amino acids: CASSVGFTGNTIYF. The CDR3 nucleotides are TGTGCCAGCAGTGTAGGTTTTACTGGAAACACCATATATTTT.